These 27 T cell receptor beta chains were all obtained from the same sample, sequenced in a study of CD8 T cells in ankylosing spondylitis. Antigens for these TCRs are unknown. Via MiXCR, TCRdb re-called the 5' RACE reads, giving one row per CDR3 protein. In the table there are more than 600,000 distinct CDR3 sequences, roughly 19% of which are singletons. Notes on the study in general: A TCR beta motif of several highly homologous variants seemed to mark ankylosing spondylitis blood.

Sequencing used blood, either unsorted or a sorted T cell fraction (not recorded which). All receptors come from a male donor with ankylosing spondylitis.

This clonotype was picked up a small number of times. The V and J genes are TRBV30 and TRBJ1-2; a weak D match, TRBD1 (5 bases). Trimming cost V 0 bases and J 8 bases, with 13 bases left between them. Germline V gene lookup returns CDR1 GTSNPN and CDR2 SVGIG (reference sequence). The CDR3 is 13 residues long. CDR3 protein: CAWSVRVGDGYTF. CDR3 coding DNA: TGTGCCTGGAGTGTACGGGTAGGGGACGGCTACACCTTC.

The CDR3 is CASSHYQTGANPDTQYF. CDR3 sequence (DNA): TGTGCCAGCAGCCACTACCAGACAGGGGCCAACCCAGATACGCAGTATTTT. The rearrangement joins TRBV11-1 to TRBJ2-3; the match to TRBD1 covers 8 bases. CDR3 length: 17 amino acids. The V and J ends lost 5 bases and 4 bases, in that order; junction bases with no gene match: 14. Per germline, CDR1 SGHAT and CDR2 FQDESV (reference sequence).

This clonotype was counted only a few times. The chain links TRBV9 to TRBJ2-7, with TRBD2 as a possible D gene (5 bases). CDR3 length: 14 amino acids. Germline V gives CDR1 SGDLS, CDR2 YYNGEE. Trimming stripped 0 bases from V and 7 bases from J, with 14 bases between. The CDR3 sequence: CASSVGEGSGEQYF. CDR3 coding DNA: TGTGCCAGCAGCGTAGGAGAAGGGTCGGGAGAGCAGTACTTC.

This clonotype occurred a few times. V and J are TRBV6-2 or TRBV6-3 and TRBJ2-1; a possible D gene is TRBD2 (5 bases). The CDR3 consists of 18 residues. V lost 1 base and J lost 1, with 17 bases in between. CDR1 is MNHEY and CDR2 is SVGEGT in the germline V gene. The chain's CDR3 is CASSYLNPGKGSYNEQFF. The CDR3 DNA is TGTGCCAGCAGTTACTTAAACCCGGGAAAAGGTTCCTACAATGAGCAGTTCTTC.

This clonotype was found a few times. The rearrangement links TRBV20-1 to TRBJ2-1; 13 positions agree with TRBD2. V trimming: 3 bases; J trimming: 5 bases; junction bases outside the gene matches: 4. This CDR3 has 15 residues. Germline V lookup: CDR1 DFQATT, CDR2 SNEGSKA (reference sequence). CDR3 in amino acids: CSARGLAGYDNEQFF. In DNA form, the CDR3 reads TGCAGTGCTAGGGGACTAGCGGGATATGACAATGAGCAGTTCTTC.

CDR3 region: CSAGGQGAPTEAFF. CDR3 nucleotide sequence: TGCAGTGCTGGGGGACAGGGGGCGCCCACTGAAGCTTTCTTT. This chain links TRBV20-1 with TRBJ1-1, with TRBD1 matching 12 bases. This CDR3 is built from 14 residues. From germline, CDR1 is DFQATT and CDR2 SNEGSKA (reference sequence). V lost 5 bases, J lost 4 bases, and 5 bases stayed unmatched.

This clonotype was seen many times. The chain is built from TRBV29-1 and TRBJ2-6, with 11 bases aligning to TRBD1. V lost 4 bases and J lost 4; bases outside the gene matches: 6. Looked up from germline, CDR1 is SQVTM and CDR2 is ANQGSEA. The CDR3 covers 16 residues. As DNA, the CDR3 is TGCAGCGTTGTTGGACAGGGGGCCTCAGGGGCCAACGTCCTGACTTTC. Amino acid sequence: CSVVGQGASGANVLTF. Based on the CDR3 plus reference TRBV29-1 and TRBJ2-6, the full variable domain is SAVISQKPSRDICQRGTSLTIQCQVDSQVTMMFWYRQQPGQSLTLIATANQGSEATYESGFVIDKFPISRPNLTFSTLTVSNMSPEDSSIYLCSVVGQGASGANVLTFGAGSRLTVL.

There are a few counts of this clonotype. The CDR3 sequence is CASSQTGLADYNEQFF. Written as DNA, the CDR3 is TGTGCCAGCAGCCAGACGGGACTAGCGGATTACAATGAGCAGTTCTTC. J is TRBJ2-1 and V is TRBV4-2; 11 bases are a match to TRBD2. CDR1 and CDR2 (germline): LGHNA, YNFKEQ. J gave up 4 bases and V 3 bases, and 5 bases lay outside the gene matches. The CDR3 has 16 residues.

The chain couples TRBV15 to TRBJ1-2; tentatively, D is TRBD1 (5 bases). The V end lost 0 bases, the J end lost 4 bases, and 12 bases lay between the germline ends. The CDR3 loop spans 15 amino acids. Per germline, CDR1 LNHNV and CDR2 YYDKDF (reference sequence). CDR3 sequence (DNA): TGTGCCACCAGCAGAGATTACGCAGGGACCTATGGCTACACCTTC. Its translation: CATSRDYAGTYGYTF.

V usage is TRBV5-6 and J usage is TRBJ1-6, with 8 bases matching TRBD1. The CDR3 has 14 amino acids. In germline, CDR1 is SGHDT, CDR2 YYEEEE. The junction had 6 bases not matched to a gene; V was cut back by 3 bases and J by 10 bases. The CDR3 nucleotides read TGTGCCAGCAGCTCCGGACAGGGTAGCTCACCCCTCCACTTT. Translation: CASSSGQGSSPLHF.

V is TRBV29-1 and J is TRBJ1-2; maybe TRBD1 (6 bases). The CDR3 sequence is 14 residues long. Germline loops: CDR1 SQVTM, CDR2 ANQGSEA. The V end lost 7 bases, the J end lost 4 bases, and 19 bases lay between the germline ends. CDR3 in DNA: TGCAGCGCCGAAGAGGGACATGAAGGCTATGGCTACACCTTC. As protein: CSAEEGHEGYGYTF.

This clonotype was detected a few times. The J gene is TRBJ1-5, the V gene TRBV28, with D uncertain. Germline CDR1 and CDR2: MDHEN and SYDVKM. V was pared by 6 bases and J by 7 bases, with 10 bases between. The CDR3 is 12 residues long. The CDR3 DNA reads as TGTGCCAGCAGCCCCTCGGGGCAGCCCCAGCATTTT. Its protein product is CASSPSGQPQHF.

The chain uses TRBV5-5 and TRBJ2-1; 11 nucleotides line up with TRBD2. The germline gives CDR1 SGHKS, CDR2 YYEKEE (reference sequence). There are 16 residues in the CDR3. The J segment lost 2 bases and the V segment lost 4 bases, leaving 5 bases of the junction unmatched. In DNA form, the CDR3 reads TGTGCCAGCAGCACCCTTAGCGGGAGGGCCTACAATGAGCAGTTCTTC. It is translated as CASSTLSGRAYNEQFF.

The chain is built from TRBV29-1 and TRBJ2-3, with D perhaps given as TRBD1 or TRBD2 (5 bases each). The V gene's germline CDR1 is SQVTM and CDR2 ANQGSEA. V was cut by 1 base and J by 1 base, with 12 bases left in between. The CDR3 has 15 amino acids. The CDR3 DNA follows: TGCAGCGTTGAAGGGGGGAGAATTGGCACAGATACGCAGTATTTT. It codes for CSVEGGRIGTDTQYF.

The chain employs TRBV27 and TRBJ2-5; the match to TRBD2 covers 12 bases. Trimming at V came to 7 bases and at J to 1 base, leaving 4 bases not matched to a gene. Germline assignment: CDR1 MNHEY and CDR2 SMNVEV (reference sequence). CDR3 length equals 15 residues. As DNA, the CDR3 is TGTGCCAGCACCCAACTAGCGGGGGGCCAAGAGACCCAGTACTTC. This codes for CASTQLAGGQETQYF.

The chain is built from TRBV2 and TRBJ2-5; TRBD1 might be the D (5 bases). Germline loops: CDR1 SNHLY, CDR2 FYNNEI. V was trimmed by 7 bases and J by 4 bases, leaving 10 bases between them. The CDR3 length is 12 residues. The CDR3 DNA reads as TGTGCCAGCATCCTGGGGCCAGAGACCCAGTACTTC. Translated, it gives CASILGPETQYF.

The V call is TRBV5-4, the J call TRBJ2-7, with 7 nucleotides matching TRBD1. V lost 3 bases and J lost 7; bases outside the gene matches: 25. The CDR3 totals 19 residues. Germline assignment: CDR1 SGHNT and CDR2 YYREEE (reference sequence). DNA of the CDR3: TGTGCCAGCAGCTACCCCTTTGTCTTGACAGGGCGTTCCCTGGGGGAGCAGTACTTC. Translated, it gives CASSYPFVLTGRSLGEQYF.

The chain carries TRBV29-1 and TRBJ2-2, with TRBD1 identical over 9 bases. Germline CDR1 and CDR2: SQVTM and ANQGSEA. After removal of 4 bases from V and 4 bases from J, the junction contained 4 bases not matched to a gene. The CDR3 sequence is 14 residues long. DNA of the CDR3: TGCAGCGTTGGCGGGACAGGGCTCACCGGGGAGCTGTTTTTT. Translated: CSVGGTGLTGELFF.

The chain uses TRBV30 and TRBJ2-3; tentatively, D is TRBD1 (6 bases). V shed 3 bases and J shed 2 bases, with 12 bases lying between them. Per germline, CDR1 GTSNPN and CDR2 SVGIG (reference sequence). The CDR3 length is 14 residues. The CDR3 DNA follows: TGTGCCTGGAGCCCAGGGGCCACCACAGATACGCAGTATTTT. This codes for CAWSPGATTDTQYF.

In this sample, this clonotype turned up a few times. CDR3 protein: CASSLRGARQYF. CDR3 sequence (DNA): TGTGCCAGCAGTTTAAGGGGGGCCCGTCAGTACTTC. The chain couples TRBV28 to TRBJ2-7, with D possibly called TRBD1 or TRBD2 (6 bases each). CDR1 is MDHEN, CDR2 SYDVKM, per germline. The CDR3 has 12 amino acids. The V and J ends lost 2 bases and 10 bases respectively, with 12 bases between them.

The J gene is TRBJ1-1, the V gene TRBV4-1; no clear D gene. Germline assignment: CDR1 MGHRA and CDR2 YSYEKL. The CDR3 is 13 amino acids. Trimming removed 3 bases from V and 5 bases from J, with 10 bases in between. The CDR3 region is CASSHREGTEAFF. The CDR3 DNA sequence: TGCGCCAGCAGCCATAGAGAGGGAACTGAAGCTTTCTTT.

This clonotype was counted a few times. V is TRBV12-3 or TRBV12-4 and J is TRBJ2-1; 7 positions agree with TRBD1. This CDR3 has 15 amino acids. With V trimmed by 4 bases and J by 4 bases, 7 bases remained unmatched. The CDR3, as DNA: TGTGCCAGCAGTTCCAGGGACAGTCAATACAATGAGCAGTTCTTC. This encodes CASSSRDSQYNEQFF.

This clonotype was detected only a few times. This chain links TRBV29-1 with TRBJ2-7, with D perhaps TRBD2 (5 bases). Trimming left V 4 bases short and J 0 bases short, with 10 bases between. CDR1 is SQVTM and CDR2 is ANQGSEA in the germline V gene. The CDR3 sequence is 13 residues long. The CDR3 here is CSVVYGDSYEQYF. CDR3 nucleotide sequence: TGCAGCGTTGTGTACGGGGACTCCTACGAGCAGTACTTC.

The V call is TRBV15, the J call TRBJ2-3, with TRBD1 matching over 9 bases. Losses at the gene ends were 5 bases for V and 1 base for J; bases not matched to a gene: 10. From germline, CDR1 is LNHNV and CDR2 YYDKDF (reference sequence). This CDR3 is built from 17 residues. CDR3 amino acids: CATSPRPGDRGTDTQYF. As DNA, the CDR3 is TGTGCCACCAGCCCGCGACCCGGGGACAGGGGCACAGATACGCAGTATTTT.

This clonotype was counted between two and nine times. The chain has TRBV9 and TRBJ2-3; 12 nucleotides align to TRBD2. The CDR3 spans 16 residues. Germline V gives CDR1 SGDLS, CDR2 YYNGEE. The ends lost 3 bases at V and 1 base at J; junction bases unmatched: 3. CDR3 sequence: CASSARLAGGTDTQYF. CDR3 in DNA: TGTGCCAGCAGCGCCCGACTAGCGGGGGGCACAGATACGCAGTATTTT.

V gene TRBV29-1 combines with J gene TRBJ2-2; 7 bases match TRBD1. From germline, CDR1 is SQVTM and CDR2 ANQGSEA. The CDR3 is 18 residues long. Trimming cost V 2 bases and J 4 bases; bases outside gene matches: 16. CDR3 in DNA: TGCAGCGTTGAACAACCCACTATCCGGGACAGTTCCACCGGGGAGCTGTTTTTT. Translation: CSVEQPTIRDSSTGELFF.

This clonotype has just a few counts. The V and J genes are TRBV5-6 and TRBJ2-1; maybe TRBD1 (5 bases). The CDR3 sequence is 14 residues long. Trimming shortened V by 3 bases and J by 5 bases, and 12 bases separated the two germline ends. Germline-derived CDR1 and CDR2 are SGHDT and YYEEEE. The CDR3 nucleotides are TGTGCCAGCAGCTGGGGCCCCGGAAACAATGAGCAGTTCTTC. Its translation: CASSWGPGNNEQFF.